What follows describes a single T cell receptor beta chain. This sample is part of a study of blood T cell repertoires in COVID-19. Assay used: immunoSEQ multiplex PCR; TCRdb lists only in-frame clones, some missing. The data hold 250,000 to 350,000 clones, with about 85% observed a single time. Germline CDR1 WSHSY, CDR2 SAAADI. The CDR3 is 15 amino acids. V dropped 10 bases and J dropped 0; count of bases not matched to a gene: 9. This TCR derives from a human donor with COVID-19, enrolled during active disease. The donor label of this sample is uncertain. This sequence joins TRBV10-2 and TRBJ1-5, with 7 nucleotides matching TRBD1. The source material was peripheral blood. The CDR3 loop is CAIPGGLCSNQPQHF. In nucleotides, the CDR3 is TGCGCCATCCCAGGGGGGTTGTGTAGCAATCAGCCCCAGCATTTT.